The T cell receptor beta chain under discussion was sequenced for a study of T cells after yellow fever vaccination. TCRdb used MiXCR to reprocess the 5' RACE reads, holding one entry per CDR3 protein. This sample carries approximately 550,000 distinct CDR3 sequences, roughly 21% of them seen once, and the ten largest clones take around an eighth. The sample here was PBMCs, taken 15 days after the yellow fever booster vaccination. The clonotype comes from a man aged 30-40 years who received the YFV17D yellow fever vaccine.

CDR3 sequence reads: CASSEFESETQYF. For the CDR3, the DNA is TGCGCCAGCAGTGAGTTCGAATCAGAGACCCAGTACTTC. The chain has TRBV10-2 and TRBJ2-5; no clear D gene. Germline CDR1 WSHSY, CDR2 SAAADI. There are 13 residues in the CDR3. Trimming left V 1 base short and J 4 bases short, with 7 bases between.